A single T cell receptor (beta chain) is shown here with its context. In its sample, this clonotype was seen many times. The clone's antigen remains unknown. Base qualities are not provided; no much larger clone lies one nucleotide away. cDNA was synthesized by template-switch 5'RACE using a primer with a 10-nucleotide random unique molecular identifier that tagged each TCR transcript. Over 190 million TCR-beta sequences, covering 15-18 subjects, were produced in each sequencing run. The RNeasy kit was used to extract total RNA. Using the KAPA Real-time Library Amplification kit, TCR-beta VDJ regions were amplified with primers for the TCR constant region and the 5'RACE anchor. Sample indexes and Illumina adaptors were added in a first PCR, after which library yield was increased in a second PCR. The roughly 650 bp TCR product was size-selected on a 2% E-gel SizeSelection system after Ampure bead purification. Before pooling, library quality was checked on a Bioanalyzer, concentration was measured with Qubit, and libraries were quantified with the Kapa Library Quantification kit. An Illumina HiSeq 2500 was used to sequence the libraries paired-end at 2 x 150 bp. To increase sequence diversity, roughly 25-31% phiX was spiked into each library pool. The published analysis was carried out like this. Quality-filtered reads were processed with the UMI-based MiGEC pipeline, which removed over 75% of raw TCR sequences during error correction. IMGT germline references were used for aligning VDJ genes, and each clonotype was defined as a unique CDR3 amino acid sequence together with its V-J genes. Clonal expansion, Shannon diversity and CDR3 relatedness (CalcPairwiseDistances, ClusterSamples) were evaluated with VDJtools, and phylogenetic trees were built with CLCbio workbench. Expanded clones were defined as having at least 8 unique UMIs, based on coefficient-of-variation modelling across technical triplicates. The public reads were run again by TCRdb, first through fastp at Q25 and then through MiXCR, and only productive beta chains were kept. Rows are unified per CDR3 protein, each entry keeping the most common DNA and genes. What appears here as the V and J calls and clone size reflects TCRdb's work, not the paper's. The sample records approximately 53,000 distinct CDR3 sequences, over 8% of which are singletons. Approximately 1.5% of the sample is in the top ten clones.

Trimming accounts for 6 bases at V and 0 bases at J, while the number of junction bases matched to no gene is 3. The germline V gene (reference sequence) sets CDR1 to DFQATT and CDR2 to SNEGSKA. The CDR3 contains 14 residues, cysteine and phenylalanine counted. Left in the record is the CDR3 DNA by itself, 42 bases read in frame from the first base. This entry is derived from a study of neurological immune-mediated disorders (dated by TCRdb to between 2018 and 2021). In the study overall: The study compared peripheral blood TCR-beta repertoires of HTLV-I-associated myelopathy (HAM/TSP) patients, multiple sclerosis patients and healthy controls using UMI-based sequencing. Longitudinal samples, technical triplicates and paired sorted CD4+ and CD8+ T-cell subsets, alongside PBMC samples, were included among the roughly 96 TCR-beta libraries. Longitudinal HAM/TSP and healthy donors had 3 time-points each (roughly 3-40 month intervals). The cohort was made up of 60 to 75 subjects, consisting of some 14 HAM/TSP patients, about 34 multiple sclerosis patients and some 20 healthy controls.

The intended sense of this specimen's time point label: longitudinal time-point 1 (baseline). Blood bank volunteers in Maryland, USA served as the healthy controls. Libraries from unsorted PBMCs were made from 2 million PBMCs kept in RNAlater at -80 degrees C until RNA extraction. PBMCs were separated from peripheral blood using Ficoll-Hypaque density gradient centrifugation and then cryopreserved in liquid nitrogen. Summary of the overall study and its limitations: TCR clonal expansion was highest in HAM/TSP patients and lowest in MS patients, with MS patients falling below even healthy controls. No identical CDR3 amino acid sequences were shared among expanded clones across subjects, suggesting private TCR-beta repertoires in all groups.

Sequenced material: PBMCs. The rearrangement combines TRBV20-1 with TRBJ2-7, with 12 middle bases fitting TRBD2. The receptor was isolated from a woman aged 35 to 49 in good health. CDR3 reads: CSAGTSGSSYEQYF. The DNA is TGCAGTGCGGGGACTAGCGGGTCCTCCTACGAGCAGTACTTC.